This T cell receptor beta chain was captured by sequencing in a study of blood T cells in healthy people across ages. A second PCR, run for about 6 to 11 cycles, used a sample-barcoded 5' primer plus a J-beta primer mix. TCRdb called the 5' RACE reads again in MiXCR, with one record for every CDR3 protein. Here the sample spans some 1.8 million distinct CDR3 sequences, 35% to 50% being singletons. Germline V gives CDR1 SGHRS, CDR2 YFSETQ. The CDR3 runs to 15 residues. The junction had 9 bases not matched to a gene; V was cut back by 4 bases and J by 4 bases. This clonotype was recorded at least ten times.

The sequence was collected from a human donor in good health. Material: blood. This sequence joins TRBV5-1 and TRBJ2-3, with 7 positions matching TRBD2. CDR3 nucleotides: TGCGCCAGCAGCGCTCAGGCGGGGGTGCCAGATACGCAGTATTTT. It is translated as CASSAQAGVPDTQYF.